This TCR beta chain was captured by sequencing in a study of blood T cell repertoires in COVID-19. Across the whole study: From T cells, B-cell-depleted T cells, or PBMCs came the material, which was cDNA or gDNA.

Per the original data handling: Using reference gene primer amplification, nucleated cell counts were estimated. The table came from immunoSEQ multiplex PCR; TCRdb's copy has only in-frame clones and leaves some out. D and trimming come from the DNA, and the V and J calls and clone size come from that table. The table shows fewer than 45,000 clones, with around three quarters occurring only once. This CDR3 spans 13 amino acids. V lost 6 bases to trimming and J lost 7 bases, with 13 bases between them. CDR1 and CDR2 (germline): SNHLY, FYNNEI. The sequence was collected from a man in his 60s with active COVID-19. Sequenced sample: peripheral blood. The V call is TRBV2, the J call TRBJ1-5, with D possibly matching TRBD1 (6 bases). CDR3 amino acids: CASSRGGGQPQHF. The CDR3 nucleotides are TGTGCCAGCAGCCGAGGGGGGGGCCAGCCCCAGCATTTT.